The source of this T cell receptor beta chain is a study of blood T cell repertoires in COVID-19. V was trimmed by 1 base and J by 4 bases, leaving 14 bases between them. This CDR3 region has 15 residues. CDR1 and CDR2 (germline): SGHRS, YFSETQ. In the source study's methods: Researchers report that nucleated cell counts were estimated from reference gene primer amplification. The data were produced by immunoSEQ multiplex PCR, yet TCRdb's version contains in-frame clones alone and is incomplete. The V and J calls and clone size were taken over from that table, and D and trimming were inferred from the DNA. The sample includes approximately 350,000 clones, over 80% of them seen just once.

The chain is built from TRBV5-1 and TRBJ2-5; D gene ambiguous. This receptor was identified in a woman aged 50 to 60 with COVID-19, enrolled during active disease. Sequenced input: peripheral blood. DNA of the CDR3: TGCGCCAGCAGCTTGATAAGTGCAGGCAGAGAGACCCAGTACTTC. It specifies CASSLISAGRETQYF. Full variable domain (outside the CDR3, taken from reference TRBV5-1 and TRBJ2-5): KAGVTQTPRYLIKTRGQQVTLSCSPISGHRSVSWYQQTPGQGLQFLFEYFSETQRNKGNFPGRFSGRQFSNSRSEMNVSTLELGDSALYLCASSLISAGRETQYFGPGTRLLVL.